Shown below are 5 T cell receptor beta chains from a single sample sequenced in a study of blood T cell repertoires in COVID-19 (TCRdb year 2020). Receptor libraries were prepared by the immunoSEQ multiplex PCR assay. Entries here come from immuneACCESS through TCRdb and include only in-frame sequences with V and J called. Some clones fail to appear in such tables; in the studies checked, an unresolved V gene covers under half of the shortfall, and the cause of the remainder is unknown. This sample gives over 300,000 clones in total; around 90% of them show up just once. Jointly, the top ten make up 6.5% of the sample. The specimen was peripheral blood. Receptors were obtained from a man aged 18 to 29 with active or convalescent COVID-19.

This rearrangement joins TRBV27 to TRBJ1-2, with TRBD1 identical over 9 bases. With V trimmed by 5 bases and J by 7 bases, 14 bases remained unmatched. The CDR3 runs to 16 residues. Germline CDR1 is MNHEY and CDR2 is SMNVEV (reference sequence). The CDR3 protein is CASSLMPGQGASGYTF. In DNA, the CDR3 is TGTGCCAGCAGTCTGATGCCGGGACAGGGTGCTTCTGGCTACACCTTC.

The chain couples TRBV29-1 to TRBJ2-7; 7 nucleotides agree with TRBD2. The V segment lost 6 bases and the J segment 2 bases; nucleotides outside the gene matches: 7. Germline V lookup: CDR1 SQVTM, CDR2 ANQGSEA. The CDR3 loop spans 13 amino acids. DNA of the CDR3: TGCAGCGTCAGGGAGGGAAGGACCTACGAGCAGTACTTC. It yields the protein CSVREGRTYEQYF.

This sequence joins TRBV6-6 and TRBJ1-2; D is unresolved. Trimming took 0 bases from V and 4 from J, leaving 12 bases between them. The CDR3 runs 15 residues. The germline gives CDR1 MNHNY, CDR2 SVGAGI (reference sequence). The CDR3 coding sequence is TGTGCCAGCAGTTACTCGGAGGGTTTTGCCTATGGCTACACCTTC. Amino acids: CASSYSEGFAYGYTF.

The chain links TRBV27 to TRBJ1-5; 7 bases match TRBD1. Germline-derived CDR1 and CDR2 are MNHEY and SMNVEV (reference sequence). V shed 10 bases, J shed 4 bases, and the junction held 16 bases outside the gene matches. The CDR3 runs 16 residues. CDR3 sequence reads: CATRISGTASNQPQHF. CDR3 bases: TGTGCCACTCGAATATCCGGGACAGCCTCGAATCAGCCCCAGCATTTT.

CDR3: CASSSGTAHSGNTIYF. The CDR3 DNA reads TGTGCCAGCAGCTCTGGGACAGCACACTCTGGAAACACCATATATTTT. The chain recombines TRBV5-4 with TRBJ1-3; 7 bases agree with TRBD1. Germline V gene lookup returns CDR1 SGHNT and CDR2 YYREEE (reference sequence). With 3 bases clipped from V and 0 bases from J, the junction kept 6 bases outside the gene matches. The CDR3 loop spans 16 amino acids.